Here is one T cell receptor (beta chain) with its context. The target antigen is unknown. Clones were read by immunoSEQ multiplex PCR, and TCRdb kept only the in-frame ones, dropping some. Of about 680,000 clones listed, roughly nine tenths are singletons. The entry originates in a study of Ad26.COV2.S vaccination and SARS-CoV-2 variants. On the study more broadly: Ad26.COV2.S shots went into the muscle once or twice, 56 days apart.

CDR3 size: 15 residues. Germline V gene data show CDR1 as GTSNPN and CDR2 as SVGIG (reference sequence). V shed 0 bases and J shed 2 bases, with 12 bases lying between them. Whole-study findings and limits: People given the vaccine had a wider spike-specific TCR breadth than placebo recipients did.

Treatment in this sample: over 15 received Ad26.COV2.S at low or high dose, single or two shots; about 5 received placebo; per-sample allocation not given. Following the first vaccine or placebo injection, samples were taken on day 63. Sequenced here: peripheral blood, sampled in a trial of Ad26.COV2.S vaccine versus placebo. This chain links TRBV30 with TRBJ2-3; maybe TRBD2 (6 bases). The source of this sequence is a person between 18 and 59 years old who received the Ad26.COV2.S COVID-19 vaccine or a placebo. This CDR3 reads CAWSVVGGNTDTQYF. CDR3 DNA: TGTGCCTGGAGTGTAGTGGGGGGAAACACAGATACGCAGTATTTT.